This T cell receptor beta chain is from a study of blood T cell repertoires in COVID-19. The overall study: The samples span acute and convalescent COVID-19 from the United States, Italy and Spain.

Libraries were prepared by immunoSEQ multiplex PCR; TCRdb keeps only in-frame clonotypes and omits some of them. The data contain just under 80,000 clones, more than 80% of them singletons. V shed 6 bases, J shed 1 base, and the junction held 7 bases outside the gene matches. Germline V gene lookup returns CDR1 MNHNY and CDR2 SVGAGI (reference sequence). There are 15 residues in the CDR3. Sequenced input: peripheral blood. This rearrangement joins TRBV6-6 to TRBJ1-1; TRBD1 matches at 8 bases. The TCR originated in an older woman with acute or convalescent COVID-19. CDR3 amino acids: CASSPTGGENTEAFF. The CDR3 bases are TGTGCCAGCAGCCCCACAGGGGGTGAGAACACTGAAGCTTTCTTT.